This T cell receptor (beta chain) emerged from a study of shared T cell receptors in the human thymus. Germline V lookup: CDR1 MGHRA, CDR2 YSYEKL. The CDR3 covers 15 residues. The V and J ends lost 3 bases and 0 bases, in that order; junction bases with no gene match: 2. Generated by immunoSEQ multiplex PCR, the TCRdb table keeps only in-frame clones and is missing some. The data show approximately 730,000 clones, 80% to 90% seen once. A further study also used this sample, focusing on human thymus T cells. That work adds: The thymus was resected at corrective cardiac surgery.

Sequencing was done on a sample of thymocytes. This chain joins TRBV4-1 and TRBJ1-5; 7 bases match TRBD1. The receptor's source is a girl less than two years old with a congenital heart defect. In DNA, the CDR3 is TGCGCCAGCAGCCAGCGGACAGGTAGCAATCAGCCCCAGCATTTT. As protein: CASSQRTGSNQPQHF.